This passage covers 3 T cell receptor beta chains from one sample sequenced in a study of low-dose radiotherapy and immunotherapy resistance in tumors. Time point meaning: before trial treatment. cDNA synthesis used a TRAV/TRBV-specific primer set for both chains. TCR amplification ran 15 to 25 PCR cycles using constant-region and V-primer adapter primers. MiXCR, applied by TCRdb to the reads, yields one record per CDR3 protein. The sample has 75,000 to 95,000 distinct CDR3 sequences, 15% to 20% seen once; the top ten hold 5.9%. The sample here was PBMCs, taken before treatment. The receptors shown here come from a male donor with prostate cancer.

This clonotype was seen repeatedly, ten times or more. The chain is built from TRBV28 and TRBJ1-4, with D uncertain. Trimming took off 5 bases at V and 4 bases at J, with 8 bases between the two ends. The germline V gene has CDR1 MDHEN and CDR2 SYDVKM. The CDR3 runs 13 residues. The CDR3 DNA is TGTGCCAGCAGTGACGGCCTTAATGAAAAACTGTTTTTT. The encoded protein is CASSDGLNEKLFF.

This chain links TRBV30 with TRBJ1-3; no clear D gene. Germline V gene lookup returns CDR1 GTSNPN and CDR2 SVGIG (reference sequence). The CDR3 is 12 amino acids. V gave up 3 bases and J gave up 3 bases, with 6 bases separating them. The CDR3 DNA follows: TGTGCCTGGAGACAGATTGGAAACACCATATATTTT. This gives the protein CAWRQIGNTIYF. The complete variable domain, with remaining parts taken from reference TRBV30 and TRBJ1-3, reads SQTIHQWPATLVQPVGSPLSLECTVEGTSNPNLYWYRQAAGRGLQLLFYSVGIGQISSEVPQNLSASRPQDRQFILSSKKLLLSDSGFYLCAWRQIGNTIYFGEGSWLTVV.

The CDR3 DNA reads as TGTGCCAGCAGCTTAGGACAGAGCCAAGAGACCCAGTACTTC. Protein sequence: CASSLGQSQETQYF. The rearrangement links TRBV7-6 to TRBJ2-5, with D perhaps matching TRBD1 (5 bases). This CDR3 region has 14 residues. Germline V gives CDR1 SGHVS, CDR2 FNYEAQ. Trimming shortened V by 1 base and J by 1 base, and 7 bases separated the two germline ends.